This T cell receptor beta chain originates from a study of blood T cell repertoires in COVID-19. Study as a whole: The analysed material was cDNA or gDNA that came from T cells, B-cell-depleted T cells, or PBMCs.

Researchers sorted participants into cohorts using their self-reported clinical history. Resolution of symptoms, clearance, or two negative PCRs was present in recovered Cohort 3 donors. This clone was counted once. Authors' data handling: Estimation of nucleated cell counts was performed using reference gene primer amplification. TCRdb keeps only in-frame clones here, not all; method: immunoSEQ multiplex PCR. V, J and clone size are those of that table, while D and trimming were read from the DNA. The sample yields 150,000 or so clones, around 82% seen once. The CDR3 is 17 amino acids. V dropped 5 bases and J dropped 4; count of bases not matched to a gene: 12. CDR1 is SEHNR, CDR2 FQNEAQ, per germline (reference sequence).

The source material was PBMCs or T cells enriched from blood (not recorded which). This chain links TRBV7-9 with TRBJ2-1, with 9 bases identical to TRBD2. The receptor's source is a woman in her fifties or sixties who had recovered from COVID-19. Here the CDR3 reads CASSAERGANLYNEQFF. CDR3 nucleotide sequence: TGTGCCAGCAGCGCCGAGCGGGGGGCAAACCTTTACAATGAGCAGTTCTTC.